This TCR beta chain originates from a study of T-cell reconstitution after alpha-beta-depleted transplantation in children. Unique molecular identifiers were built into the TCRbeta library. TCRdb used MiXCR to reprocess the PCR reads, holding one entry per CDR3 protein. The sample contains roughly 170,000 distinct CDR3 sequences, roughly 6.8% of which appear only once. This receptor was obtained from a human donor who donated a stem cell graft to a child with Wiskott-Aldrich syndrome. The specimen was PBMCs from the stem cell graft donor, collected from the stem cell graft.

This chain's CDR3 is CASSWGAKNIQYF. CDR3 nucleotide sequence: TGTGCCAGCAGCTGGGGGGCCAAAAACATTCAGTACTTC. The rearrangement joins TRBV5-6 to TRBJ2-4; possibly TRBD1 or TRBD2 for D (5 bases each). V shed 3 bases and J shed 1 base, with 5 bases lying between them. The CDR3 contains 13 residues. Germline lookup yields CDR1 SGHDT and CDR2 YYEEEE.